The TCR beta chain under discussion was sequenced for a study of blood T cell repertoires in COVID-19. The overall study: PBMCs, B-cell-depleted T cells, or T cells were the source of the cDNA or gDNA that made up the material.

CDR3 size: 15 residues. CDR1 and CDR2 (germline): SGHRS, YFSETQ. After removal of 1 base from V and 4 bases from J, the junction contained 4 bases not matched to a gene. In the source study's methods: Reference gene primer amplification in the assay estimated nucleated cell counts. Only in-frame clones appear in the TCRdb table, and some are missing; sequencing was by immunoSEQ multiplex PCR. D and trimming were read from the DNA, whereas the V and J calls and clone size are those reported in that table. The sample has more than 250,000 clones; roughly 86% are singletons. Material for sequencing was peripheral blood. The TCR originated in a woman aged 50 to 65 with acute or convalescent COVID-19. This chain uses TRBV5-1 with TRBJ2-2; 7 nucleotides match TRBD1. CDR3 nucleotides: TGCGCCAGCAGCTTGTTTACAGGGGTCACCGGGGAGCTGTTTTTT. It yields the protein CASSLFTGVTGELFF.